Here is one T cell receptor beta chain with its context. The antigen remains unidentified. TCRdb keeps only in-frame clones here, not all; method: immunoSEQ multiplex PCR. The sample lists 2 million to 3 million clones; roughly 93% were seen once. These data originate in a study of shared clonotypes between healthy human individuals. The wider study: With ages of 18 to 49, the donors were a couple of women and a few men.

Germline loops: CDR1 SGHRS, CDR2 YFSETQ. V dropped 2 bases and J dropped 6 bases, with 16 bases sitting between them. This CDR3 has 15 amino acids. Study results and caveats: Rarefaction showed that sequencing of sorted subsets was incomplete (despite large depth). Larger richness was generally estimated for naive than memory subsets.

Sequencing input: naive CD4+ T cells from PBMCs. The subset here: CD45RA+ positively selected. This TCR came from a man aged 18 to 29 in good health. Some clones in this sample may be carry-over from other donors' samples. The chain uses TRBV5-1 and TRBJ2-3; D tentatively reads TRBD1 or TRBD2 (6 bases each). CDR3 nucleotides: TGCGCCAGCAGCTTACAGGGAGGACGAGAGGATACGCAGTATTTT. Protein product: CASSLQGGREDTQYF.